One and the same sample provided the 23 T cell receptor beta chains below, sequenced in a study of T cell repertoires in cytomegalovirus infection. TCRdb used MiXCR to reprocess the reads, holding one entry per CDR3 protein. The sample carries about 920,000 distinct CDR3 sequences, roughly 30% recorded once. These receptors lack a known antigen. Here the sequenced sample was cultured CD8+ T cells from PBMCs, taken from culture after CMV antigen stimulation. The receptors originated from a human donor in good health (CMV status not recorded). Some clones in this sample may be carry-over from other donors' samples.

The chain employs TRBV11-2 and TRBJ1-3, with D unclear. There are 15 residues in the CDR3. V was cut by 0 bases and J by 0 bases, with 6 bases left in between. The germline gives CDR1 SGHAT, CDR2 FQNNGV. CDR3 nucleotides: TGTGCCAGCAGCTTAGAGTTGAGCTCTGGAAACACCATATATTTT. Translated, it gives CASSLELSSGNTIYF.

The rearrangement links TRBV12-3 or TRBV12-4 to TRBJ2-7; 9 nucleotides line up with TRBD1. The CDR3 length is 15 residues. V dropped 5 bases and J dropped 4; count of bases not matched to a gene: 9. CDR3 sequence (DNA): TGTGCCAGCAGTGCACCGGGACAGGGCAAATACGAGCAGTACTTC. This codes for CASSAPGQGKYEQYF.

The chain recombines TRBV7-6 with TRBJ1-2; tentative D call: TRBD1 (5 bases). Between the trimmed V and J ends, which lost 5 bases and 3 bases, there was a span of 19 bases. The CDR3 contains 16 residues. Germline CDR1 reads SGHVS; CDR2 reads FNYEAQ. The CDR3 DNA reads TGTGCCAGCAGCACCCGCCAGGGCTATCGGGACTATGGCTACACCTTC. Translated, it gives CASSTRQGYRDYGYTF.

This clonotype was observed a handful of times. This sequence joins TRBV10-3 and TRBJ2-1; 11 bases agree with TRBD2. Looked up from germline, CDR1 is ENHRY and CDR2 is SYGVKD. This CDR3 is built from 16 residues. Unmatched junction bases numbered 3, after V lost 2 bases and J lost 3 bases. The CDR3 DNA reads TGTGCCATCAGTGAGGCTAGCGGGGGGCTCTACAATGAGCAGTTCTTC. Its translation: CAISEASGGLYNEQFF.

The CDR3 DNA follows: TGCAGCGTGGGGGGAGGTACCGGGGCCAACGTCCTGACTTTC. Amino acids: CSVGGGTGANVLTF. V gene TRBV29-1 combines with J gene TRBJ2-6; TRBD2 is a possible D gene (6 bases). The germline gives CDR1 SQVTM, CDR2 ANQGSEA. The CDR3 totals 14 residues. The V end was cut by 6 bases, the J end by 4 bases, with 13 bases between.

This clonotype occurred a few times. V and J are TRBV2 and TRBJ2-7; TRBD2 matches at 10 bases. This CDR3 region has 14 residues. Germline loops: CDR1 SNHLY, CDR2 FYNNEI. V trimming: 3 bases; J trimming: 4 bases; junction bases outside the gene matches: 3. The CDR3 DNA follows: TGTGCCAGCAGTGAGGGACTAGCGACTTACGAGCAGTACGTC. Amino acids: CASSEGLATYEQYV.

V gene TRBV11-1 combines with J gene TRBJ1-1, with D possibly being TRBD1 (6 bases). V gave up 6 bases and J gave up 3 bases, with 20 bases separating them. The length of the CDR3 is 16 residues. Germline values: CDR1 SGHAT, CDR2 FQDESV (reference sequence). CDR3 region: CASSDPEGGWYTEAFF. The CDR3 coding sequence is TGTGCCAGCAGTGACCCCGAGGGGGGTTGGTACACTGAAGCTTTCTTT.

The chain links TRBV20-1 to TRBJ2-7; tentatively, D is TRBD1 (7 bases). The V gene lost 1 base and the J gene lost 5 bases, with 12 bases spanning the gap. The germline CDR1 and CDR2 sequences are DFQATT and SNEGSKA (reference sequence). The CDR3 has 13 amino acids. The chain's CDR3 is CSARGRGVNEQYF. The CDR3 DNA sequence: TGCAGTGCTAGAGGCAGGGGGGTCAACGAGCAGTACTTC.

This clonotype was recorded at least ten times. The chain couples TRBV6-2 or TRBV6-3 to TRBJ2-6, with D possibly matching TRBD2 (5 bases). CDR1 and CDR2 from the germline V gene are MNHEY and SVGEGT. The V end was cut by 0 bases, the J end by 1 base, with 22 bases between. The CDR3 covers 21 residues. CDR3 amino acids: CASSYSPTIVTGRSGANVLTF. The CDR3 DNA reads TGTGCCAGCAGTTACTCACCCACTATTGTTACGGGGAGATCTGGGGCCAACGTCCTGACTTTC.

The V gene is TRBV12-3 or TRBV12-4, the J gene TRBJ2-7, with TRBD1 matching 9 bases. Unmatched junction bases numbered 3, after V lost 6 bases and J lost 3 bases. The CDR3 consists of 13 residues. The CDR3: CASSGTGNYEQYV. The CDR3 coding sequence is TGTGCCAGCAGCGGGACAGGGAACTACGAGCAGTACGTC.

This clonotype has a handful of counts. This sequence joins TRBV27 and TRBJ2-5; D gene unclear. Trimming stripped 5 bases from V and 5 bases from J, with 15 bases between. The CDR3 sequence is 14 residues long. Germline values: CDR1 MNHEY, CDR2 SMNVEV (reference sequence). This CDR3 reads CASSTWVSDETQYF. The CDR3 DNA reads TGTGCCAGCAGTACCTGGGTCTCCGACGAGACCCAGTACTTC.

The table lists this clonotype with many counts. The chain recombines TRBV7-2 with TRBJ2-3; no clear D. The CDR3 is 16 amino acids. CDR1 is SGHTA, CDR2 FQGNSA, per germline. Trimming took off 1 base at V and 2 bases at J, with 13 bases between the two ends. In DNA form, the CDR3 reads TGTGCCAGCAGCTTAGGCCAATCCCATCACACAGATACGCAGTATTTT. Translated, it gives CASSLGQSHHTDTQYF.

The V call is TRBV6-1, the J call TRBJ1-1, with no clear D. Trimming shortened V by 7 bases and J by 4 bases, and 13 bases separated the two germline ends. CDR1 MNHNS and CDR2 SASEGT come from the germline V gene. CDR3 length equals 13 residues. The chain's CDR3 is CASTAGPTTEAFF. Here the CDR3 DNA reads TGTGCCAGCACCGCCGGGCCAACCACTGAAGCTTTCTTT.

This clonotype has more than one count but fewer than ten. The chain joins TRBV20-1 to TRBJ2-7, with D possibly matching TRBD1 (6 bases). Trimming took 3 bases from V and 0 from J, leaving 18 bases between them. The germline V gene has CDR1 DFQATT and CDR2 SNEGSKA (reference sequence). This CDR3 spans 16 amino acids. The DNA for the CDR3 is TGCAGTGCTAGTCCCCATCGGACAGACTACTCCTACGAGCAGTACGTC. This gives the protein CSASPHRTDYSYEQYV.

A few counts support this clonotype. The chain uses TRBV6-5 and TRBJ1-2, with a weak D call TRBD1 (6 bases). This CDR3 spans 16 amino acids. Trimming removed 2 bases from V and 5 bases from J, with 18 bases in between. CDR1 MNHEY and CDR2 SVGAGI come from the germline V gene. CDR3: CASSYISRGREYGYTF. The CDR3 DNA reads TGTGCCAGCAGTTACATCAGTAGGGGGAGAGAATATGGCTACACCTTC.

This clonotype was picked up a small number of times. Here the CDR3 reads CAISESGDQETQYF. In DNA, the CDR3 is TGTGCCATCAGTGAGTCGGGTGACCAAGAGACCCAGTACTTC. The chain joins TRBV10-3 to TRBJ2-5, with D hard to call. Germline V gene sequence: CDR1 ENHRY, CDR2 SYGVKD. Trimming stripped 0 bases from V and 0 bases from J, with 5 bases between. CDR3 length: 14 residues.

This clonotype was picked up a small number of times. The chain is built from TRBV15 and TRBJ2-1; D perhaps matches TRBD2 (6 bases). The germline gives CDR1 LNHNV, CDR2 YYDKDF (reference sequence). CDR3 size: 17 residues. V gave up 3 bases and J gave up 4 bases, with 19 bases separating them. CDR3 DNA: TGTGCCACCAGCAGTCCTTGGGACTCCGGCGGATACAATGAGCAGTTCTTC. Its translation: CATSSPWDSGGYNEQFF.

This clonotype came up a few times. CDR3 amino acids: CATSDSLYRSPDLNEQFF. The CDR3 DNA reads as TGTGCCACCAGTGATTCACTTTACAGATCCCCGGATCTTAATGAGCAGTTCTTC. The rearrangement links TRBV24-1 to TRBJ2-1; D ambiguous. Germline CDR1 is KGHDR and CDR2 is SFDVKD. The CDR3 is 18 amino acids. V lost 2 bases to trimming and J lost 7 bases, with 23 bases between them.

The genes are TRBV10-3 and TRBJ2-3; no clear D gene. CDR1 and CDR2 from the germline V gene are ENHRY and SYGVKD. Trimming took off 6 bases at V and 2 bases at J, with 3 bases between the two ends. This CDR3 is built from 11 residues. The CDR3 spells CAISTTDTQYF. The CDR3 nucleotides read TGTGCCATCAGCACCACAGATACGCAGTATTTT.

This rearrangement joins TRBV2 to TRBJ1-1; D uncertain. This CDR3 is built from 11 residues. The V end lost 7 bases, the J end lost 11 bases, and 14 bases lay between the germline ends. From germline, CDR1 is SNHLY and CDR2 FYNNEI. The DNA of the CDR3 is TGTGCCAGCAACCAAGGGCTGGCGGCTTTCTTT. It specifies CASNQGLAAFF.

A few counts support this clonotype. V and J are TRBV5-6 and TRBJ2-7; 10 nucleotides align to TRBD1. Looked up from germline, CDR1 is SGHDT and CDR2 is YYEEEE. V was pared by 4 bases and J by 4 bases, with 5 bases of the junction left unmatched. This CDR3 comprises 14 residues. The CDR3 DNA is TGTGCCAGCAGCCAGGGACAGGGGCTTTACGAGCAGTACGTC. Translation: CASSQGQGLYEQYV.

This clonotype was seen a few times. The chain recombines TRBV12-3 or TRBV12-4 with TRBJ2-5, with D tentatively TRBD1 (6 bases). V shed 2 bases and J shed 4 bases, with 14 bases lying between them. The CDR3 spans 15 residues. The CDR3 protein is CASSLLWARGETQYF. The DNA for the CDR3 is TGTGCCAGCAGTTTACTGTGGGCCAGGGGAGAGACCCAGTACTTC.

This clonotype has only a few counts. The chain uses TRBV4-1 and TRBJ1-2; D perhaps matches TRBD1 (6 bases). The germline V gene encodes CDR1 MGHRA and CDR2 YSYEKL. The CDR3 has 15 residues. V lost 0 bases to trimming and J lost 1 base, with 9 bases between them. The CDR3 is CASSQEDSRNYGYTF. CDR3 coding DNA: TGCGCCAGCAGCCAAGAGGACAGCCGTAACTATGGCTACACCTTC.